These T cell receptor beta chains were read from a single sample in a study of T cells in Graves' hyperthyroidism and ophthalmopathy. TCRdb itself ran the multiplex PCR reads through MiXCR, one entry per CDR3 protein. The data show some 500,000 distinct CDR3 sequences, approximately 24% seen once. Sequenced sample: blood. The source of these receptors is a woman in her thirties with Graves' ophthalmopathy. The CDR3 runs from the conserved cysteine through the conserved F or W. D genes are given only for firm matches. Part of the rows lack a size; the others show once, few, many or a class for expanded clones.

J | D | V | size | CDR3 | DNA
TRBJ2-5 | . | TRBV24-1 | . | CATSFAGQETQYF | TGTGCCACCAGCTTCGCAGGGCAAGAGACCCAGTACTTC
TRBJ2-7 | TRBD2 | TRBV28 | . | CASSHGLAGDFYEQYF | TGTGCCAGCAGTCATGGACTAGCGGGAGATTTCTACGAGCAGTACTTC
TRBJ2-7 | . | TRBV5-1 | . | CASSFQGQYEQYF | TGCGCCAGCAGCTTTCAGGGCCAATACGAGCAGTACTTC
TRBJ1-1 | . | TRBV12-3/TRBV12-4 | . | CASSSRSGKGMNTEAFF | TGTGCCAGCAGCTCCCGGAGCGGGAAGGGCATGAACACTGAAGCTTTCTTT
TRBJ1-2 | . | TRBV19 | few | CASSILVSGGYTF | TGTGCCAGTAGTATACTGGTAAGCGGTGGCTACACCTTC
TRBJ2-4 | TRBD1 | TRBV12-3/TRBV12-4 | few | CASSWGQGRITKNIQYF | TGTGCCAGCAGTTGGGGACAGGGGAGGATAACCAAAAACATTCAGTACTTC
TRBJ1-1 | . | TRBV6-1 | many | CASSETGAVDTEAFF | TGTGCCAGCAGTGAAACGGGGGCTGTGGACACTGAAGCTTTCTTT
TRBJ2-5 | . | TRBV6-2/TRBV6-3 | many | CASSYLGGLGETQYF | TGTGCCAGCAGTTACCTCGGGGGGCTCGGAGAGACCCAGTACTTC
TRBJ2-7 | TRBD2 | TRBV11-2 | . | CASSPRTSGRNYEQYF | TGTGCCAGCAGCCCTAGGACTAGCGGGAGGAACTACGAGCAGTACTTC
TRBJ2-7 | . | TRBV10-3 | . | CVISEVDLHEQYF | TGTGTCATCAGTGAGGTGGACCTCCACGAGCAGTACTTC
TRBJ1-1 | . | TRBV28 | many | CASTSPPGNTEAFF | TGTGCCAGCACGAGTCCTCCCGGGAACACTGAAGCTTTCTTT
TRBJ2-5 | . | TRBV2 | . | CASSGTGTQYF | TGTGCCAGCAGTGGCACAGGAACCCAGTACTTC
TRBJ1-2 | . | TRBV6-1 | . | CASRKGGALGYTF | TGTGCCAGCAGGAAAGGTGGGGCGCTGGGCTACACCTTC
TRBJ1-3 | . | TRBV12-3/TRBV12-4 | many | CASSQTGNTIYF | TGTGCCAGCAGCCAAACTGGAAACACCATATATTTT